This T cell receptor beta chain came from a study of shared clonotypes between healthy human individuals. Naive CD8 populations comprised CD45RO-negative cells positively selected for CCR7, excluding terminally differentiated effector memory CD45RA+ cells. The V and J ends lost 4 bases and 8 bases, in that order; junction bases with no gene match: 8. Germline lookup yields CDR1 MNHEY and CDR2 SVGAGI. The CDR3 covers 14 residues. A remark on this clone: No antigen is known for it.

Study results and limitations: The diversity represented, both genetic and in exposure history, was limited by few donors. Generation probabilities were higher for clonotypes shared across all four sorted-subset donors than for unshared ones. Among donors, sharing of clonotypes was expected to be affected by sequencing depth.

At deep level, the assay was performed. Repertoires were generated with immunoSEQ multiplex PCR, while TCRdb's copy carries only in-frame clones and drops some. The table includes around 2.1 million clones, 93% detected once. The receptor was isolated from a man aged 18 to 35 in good health. Some clones in this sample may be carry-over from other donors' samples. The sequencing sample was made of naive CD8+ T cells from PBMCs. This sequence joins TRBV6-5 and TRBJ1-2; 9 positions agree with TRBD1. In DNA form, the CDR3 reads TGTGCCAGCAGTTCCACAGACAGGGGGGAGGGCTACACCTTC. Encoded protein: CASSSTDRGEGYTF.